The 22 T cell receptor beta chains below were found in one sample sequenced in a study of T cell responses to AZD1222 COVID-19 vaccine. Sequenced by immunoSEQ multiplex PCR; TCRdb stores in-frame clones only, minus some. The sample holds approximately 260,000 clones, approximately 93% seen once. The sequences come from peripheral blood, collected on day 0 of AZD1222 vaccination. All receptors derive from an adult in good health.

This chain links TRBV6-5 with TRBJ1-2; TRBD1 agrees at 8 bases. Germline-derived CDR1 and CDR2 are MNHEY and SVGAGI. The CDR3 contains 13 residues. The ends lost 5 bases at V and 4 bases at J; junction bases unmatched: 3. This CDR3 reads CASSPDRGYGYTF. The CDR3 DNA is TGTGCCAGCAGTCCAGACAGGGGCTATGGCTACACCTTC.

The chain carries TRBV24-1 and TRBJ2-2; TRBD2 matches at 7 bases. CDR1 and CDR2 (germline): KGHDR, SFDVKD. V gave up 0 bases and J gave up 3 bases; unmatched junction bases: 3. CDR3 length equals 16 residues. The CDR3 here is CATSDLRGRDTGELFF. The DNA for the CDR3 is TGTGCCACCAGTGATTTGAGAGGGAGGGACACCGGGGAGCTGTTTTTT.

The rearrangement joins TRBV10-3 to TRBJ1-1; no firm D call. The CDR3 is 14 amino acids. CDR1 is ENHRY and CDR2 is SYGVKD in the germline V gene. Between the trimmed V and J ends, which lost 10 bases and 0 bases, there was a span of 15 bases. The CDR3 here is CATQLGQMNTEAFF. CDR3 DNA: TGTGCCACCCAATTGGGCCAGATGAACACTGAAGCTTTCTTT.

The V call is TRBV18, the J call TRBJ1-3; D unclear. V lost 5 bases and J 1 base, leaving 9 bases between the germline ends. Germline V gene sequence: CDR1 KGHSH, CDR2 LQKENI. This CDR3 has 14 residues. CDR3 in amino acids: CASSETRSGNTIYF. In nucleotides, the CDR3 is TGTGCCAGCTCAGAGACCCGTTCTGGAAACACCATATATTTT. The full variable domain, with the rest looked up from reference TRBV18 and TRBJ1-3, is NAGVMQNPRHLVRRRGQEARLRCSPMKGHSHVYWYRQLPEEGLKFMVYLQKENIIDESGMPKERFSAEFPKEGPSILRIQQVVRGDSAAYFCASSETRSGNTIYFGEGSWLTVV.

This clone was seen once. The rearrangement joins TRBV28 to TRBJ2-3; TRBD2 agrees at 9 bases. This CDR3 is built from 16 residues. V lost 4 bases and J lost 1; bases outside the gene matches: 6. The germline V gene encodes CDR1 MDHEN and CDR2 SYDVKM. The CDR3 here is CASSWGTSPRTDTQYF. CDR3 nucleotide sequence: TGTGCCAGCAGTTGGGGGACTAGCCCCCGCACAGATACGCAGTATTTT.

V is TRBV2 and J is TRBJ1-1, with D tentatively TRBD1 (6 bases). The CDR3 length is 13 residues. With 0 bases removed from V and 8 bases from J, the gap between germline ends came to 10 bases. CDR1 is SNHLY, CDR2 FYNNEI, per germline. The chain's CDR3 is CASSEAGGGEAFF. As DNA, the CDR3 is TGTGCCAGCAGTGAAGCAGGAGGGGGAGAAGCTTTCTTT. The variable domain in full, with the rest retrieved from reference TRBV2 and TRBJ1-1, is EPEVTQTPSHQVTQMGQEVILRCVPISNHLYFYWYRQILGQKVEFLVSFYNNEISEKSEIFDDQFSVERPDGSNFTLKIRSTKLEDSAMYFCASSEAGGGEAFFGQGTRLTVV.

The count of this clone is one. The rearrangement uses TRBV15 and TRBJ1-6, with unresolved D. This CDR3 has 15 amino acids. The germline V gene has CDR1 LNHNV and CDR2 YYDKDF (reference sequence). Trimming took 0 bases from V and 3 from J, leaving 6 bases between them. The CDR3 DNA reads TGTGCCACCAGCAGAGACCCGGACTATAATTCACCCCTCCACTTT. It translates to CATSRDPDYNSPLHF.

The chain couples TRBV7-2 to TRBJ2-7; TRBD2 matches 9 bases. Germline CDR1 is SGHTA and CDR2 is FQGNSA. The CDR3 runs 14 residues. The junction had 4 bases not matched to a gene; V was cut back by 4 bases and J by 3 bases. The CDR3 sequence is CASSSVAGVYEQYF. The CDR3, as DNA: TGTGCCAGCAGCTCGGTAGCGGGAGTCTACGAGCAGTACTTC.

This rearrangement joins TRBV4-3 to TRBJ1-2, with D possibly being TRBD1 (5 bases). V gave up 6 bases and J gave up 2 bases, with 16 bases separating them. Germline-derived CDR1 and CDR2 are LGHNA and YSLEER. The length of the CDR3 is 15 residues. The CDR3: CASSPGRGLNYGYTF. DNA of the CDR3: TGCGCCAGCAGTCCGGGACGGGGGTTAAACTATGGCTACACCTTC.

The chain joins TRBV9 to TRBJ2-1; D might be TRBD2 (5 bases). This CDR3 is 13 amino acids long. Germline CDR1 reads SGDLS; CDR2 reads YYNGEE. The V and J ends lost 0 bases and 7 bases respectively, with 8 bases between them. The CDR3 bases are TGTGCCAGCAGCGTAGGCCGGGGAAATGAGCAGTTCTTC. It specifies CASSVGRGNEQFF.

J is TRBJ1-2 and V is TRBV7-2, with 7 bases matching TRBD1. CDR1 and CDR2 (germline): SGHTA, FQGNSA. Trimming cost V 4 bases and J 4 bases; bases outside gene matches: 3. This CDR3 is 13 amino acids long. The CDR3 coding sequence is TGTGCCAGCAGCTCGGGACAGTTCTATGGCTACACCTTC. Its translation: CASSSGQFYGYTF.

The CDR3 sequence is CASRPWTGGTEAFF. CDR3 nucleotide sequence: TGTGCCAGCAGACCTTGGACAGGGGGCACTGAAGCTTTCTTT. This chain joins TRBV28 and TRBJ1-1, with 10 bases identical to TRBD1. The junction had 5 bases not matched to a gene; V was cut back by 6 bases and J by 4 bases. Germline assignment: CDR1 MDHEN and CDR2 SYDVKM. The CDR3 is 14 residues long.

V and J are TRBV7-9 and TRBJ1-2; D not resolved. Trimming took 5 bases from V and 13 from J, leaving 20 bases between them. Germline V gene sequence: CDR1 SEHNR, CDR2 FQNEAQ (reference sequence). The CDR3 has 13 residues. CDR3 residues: CASSQSSARAFTF. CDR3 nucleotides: TGTGCCAGCAGCCAAAGTTCTGCGCGGGCCTTCACCTTC.

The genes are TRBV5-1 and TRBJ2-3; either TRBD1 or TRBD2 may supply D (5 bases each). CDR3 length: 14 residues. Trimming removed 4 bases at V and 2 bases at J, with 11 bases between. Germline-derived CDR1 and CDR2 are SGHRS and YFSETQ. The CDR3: CASSTGPHTDTQYF. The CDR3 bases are TGCGCCAGCAGCACGGGACCTCACACAGATACGCAGTATTTT.

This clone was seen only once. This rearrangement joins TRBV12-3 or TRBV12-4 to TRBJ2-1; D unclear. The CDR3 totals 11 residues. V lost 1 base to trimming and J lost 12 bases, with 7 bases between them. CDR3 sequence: CASSLGARQFF. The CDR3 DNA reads TGTGCCAGCAGTTTAGGGGCGAGGCAGTTCTTC.

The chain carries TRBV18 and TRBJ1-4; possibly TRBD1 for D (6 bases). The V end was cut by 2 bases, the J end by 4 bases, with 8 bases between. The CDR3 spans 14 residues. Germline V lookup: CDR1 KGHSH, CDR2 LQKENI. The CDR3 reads CASSPGGGNEKLFF. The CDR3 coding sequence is TGTGCCAGCTCACCAGGGGGCGGTAATGAAAAACTGTTTTTT.

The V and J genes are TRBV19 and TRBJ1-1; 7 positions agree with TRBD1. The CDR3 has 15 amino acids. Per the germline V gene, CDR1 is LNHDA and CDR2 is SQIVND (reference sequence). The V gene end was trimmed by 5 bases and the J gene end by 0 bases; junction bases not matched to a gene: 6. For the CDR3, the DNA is TGTGCCAGTAGTCTCCGGGACAGCATGAACACTGAAGCTTTCTTT. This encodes CASSLRDSMNTEAFF.

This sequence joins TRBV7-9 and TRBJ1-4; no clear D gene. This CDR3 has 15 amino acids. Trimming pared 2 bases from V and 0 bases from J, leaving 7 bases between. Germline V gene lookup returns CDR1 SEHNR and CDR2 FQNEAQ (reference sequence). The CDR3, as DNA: TGTGCCAGCAGCTTATCCGGTGCAACTAATGAAAAACTGTTTTTT. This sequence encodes CASSLSGATNEKLFF.

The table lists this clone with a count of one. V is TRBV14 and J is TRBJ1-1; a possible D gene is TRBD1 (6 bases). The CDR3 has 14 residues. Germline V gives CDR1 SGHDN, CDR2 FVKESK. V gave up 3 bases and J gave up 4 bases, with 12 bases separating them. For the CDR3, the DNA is TGTGCCAGCAGCCACACGGCGGGGGCCACTGAAGCTTTCTTT. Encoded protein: CASSHTAGATEAFF.

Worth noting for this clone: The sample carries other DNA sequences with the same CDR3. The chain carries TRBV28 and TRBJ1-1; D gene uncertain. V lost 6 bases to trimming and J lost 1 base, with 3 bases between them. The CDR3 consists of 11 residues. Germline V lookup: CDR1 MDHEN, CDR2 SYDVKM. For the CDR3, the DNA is TGTGCCAGCAGAGGGAACACTGAAGCTTTCTTT. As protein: CASRGNTEAFF.

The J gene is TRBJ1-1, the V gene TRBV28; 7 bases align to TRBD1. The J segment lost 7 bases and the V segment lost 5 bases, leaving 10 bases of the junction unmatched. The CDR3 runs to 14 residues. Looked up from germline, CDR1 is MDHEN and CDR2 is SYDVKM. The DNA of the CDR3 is TGTGCCAGCAGTGAGGGTACAGGGGTAAATGAAGCTTTCTTT. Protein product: CASSEGTGVNEAFF. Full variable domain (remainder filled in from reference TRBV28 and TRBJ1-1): DVKVTQSSRYLVKRTGEKVFLECVQDMDHENMFWYRQDPGLGLRLIYFSYDVKMKEKGDIPEGYSVSREKKERFSLILESASTNQTSMYLCASSEGTGVNEAFFGQGTRLTVV.

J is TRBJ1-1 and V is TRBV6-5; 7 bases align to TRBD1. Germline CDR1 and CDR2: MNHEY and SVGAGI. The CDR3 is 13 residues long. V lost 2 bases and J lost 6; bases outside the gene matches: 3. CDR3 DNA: TGTGCCAGCAGTTACCGTGGGACAGCTGAAGCTTTCTTT. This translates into CASSYRGTAEAFF.